Below, 8 T cell receptor beta chains from the same sample are listed, as sequenced in a study of blood T cell repertoires in COVID-19 (dated by TCRdb to about 2020). The library was produced with the immunoSEQ multiplex PCR assay. Drawn from immuneACCESS, this table holds only the in-frame rearrangements with V and J called that TCRdb kept. Clones are partly lost; checked studies trace under half to an unresolved V gene and leave the rest unexplained. A total of approximately 220,000 clones appear in this sample, 80% to 90% of them only once. 2.5% to 3% of the sample belongs to the ten largest clones. Sequenced material: peripheral blood. These TCRs come from a middle-aged woman with active or convalescent COVID-19.

The rearrangement uses TRBV7-9 and TRBJ1-2, with 9 bases lining up with TRBD1. Germline CDR1 reads SEHNR; CDR2 reads FQNEAQ (reference sequence). This CDR3 has 14 amino acids. J was trimmed by 2 bases and V by 5 bases; bases with no gene match: 3. The CDR3 DNA sequence: TGTGCCAGCAGCGCCGGGACAGGGAACTATGGCTACACCTTC. Translation gives CASSAGTGNYGYTF.

The chain couples TRBV3-1 (or the pseudogene TRBV3-2) to TRBJ1-1; maybe TRBD1 (5 bases). Looked up from germline, CDR1 is LGHDT and CDR2 is YNNKEL (reference sequence). The CDR3 totals 16 residues. The V and J ends lost 2 bases and 1 base respectively, with 14 bases between them. CDR3 DNA: TGTGCCAGCAGCCAATTGGGGGGAGAAACGAACACTGAAGCTTTCTTT. It specifies CASSQLGGETNTEAFF.

This clone was recorded only once. This sequence joins TRBV7-6 and TRBJ2-1; a possible D gene is TRBD1 (8 bases). The CDR3 runs 16 residues. The V gene's germline CDR1 is SGHVS and CDR2 FNYEAQ. Trimming pared 1 base from V and 6 bases from J, leaving 16 bases between. CDR3: CASSLVGGTGSNEQFF. The CDR3 region has the DNA TGTGCCAGCAGCTTAGTGGGGGGGACAGGTTCCAATGAGCAGTTCTTC.

Only one count was recorded for this clone. The chain recombines TRBV5-6 with TRBJ1-2; no clear D. The CDR3 spans 14 residues. In germline, CDR1 is SGHDT, CDR2 YYEEEE. Trimming took 2 bases from V and 6 from J, leaving 14 bases between them. The CDR3 sequence is CASSFGVPMDGYTF. The CDR3 region has the DNA TGTGCCAGCAGCTTCGGAGTGCCAATGGATGGCTACACCTTC.

The V and J genes are TRBV5-8 and TRBJ1-1; maybe TRBD1 (5 bases). CDR3 length equals 13 residues. V lost 4 bases to trimming and J lost 5 bases, with 12 bases between them. Germline CDR1 is SGHTS and CDR2 is YDEGEE. The CDR3 sequence: CASSPRGATEAFF. CDR3 in DNA: TGTGCCAGCAGCCCAAGGGGCGCGACTGAAGCTTTCTTT.

The chain joins TRBV30 to TRBJ1-5, with 8 nucleotides matching TRBD1. The junction had 8 bases not matched to a gene; V was cut back by 2 bases and J by 5 bases. CDR3 length equals 15 residues. Per the germline V gene, CDR1 is GTSNPN and CDR2 is SVGIG (reference sequence). The CDR3 bases are TGTGCCTGGAGTCCGCAGGGGGCTGGGGATCAGCCCCAGCATTTT. Protein sequence: CAWSPQGAGDQPQHF. The whole variable domain, remainder taken from reference TRBV30 and TRBJ1-5, is SQTIHQWPATLVQPVGSPLSLECTVEGTSNPNLYWYRQAAGRGLQLLFYSVGIGQISSEVPQNLSASRPQDRQFILSSKKLLLSDSGFYLCAWSPQGAGDQPQHFGDGTRLSIL.

The rearrangement links TRBV1 to TRBJ1-5; the D call of TRBD1 is as the table states it, not checked on the DNA. TRBV1 is marked as a pseudogene. This CDR3 has 17 amino acids. DNA for the CDR3: TGCACCAGCACCGACAGGGGGCGAGGGACGGGCAATCAGCCCCAGCATTTT. This sequence encodes CTSTDRGRGTGNQPQHF.

In DNA, the CDR3 is TGTGCCAGCAGCCCCCATGGGAGGCACCTCCAAGAGACCCAGTACTTC. Translating gives CASSPHGRHLQETQYF. V gene TRBV11-3 combines with J gene TRBJ2-5; maybe TRBD2 (6 bases). The CDR3 is 16 residues long. With 5 bases removed from V and 1 base from J, the gap between germline ends came to 17 bases. Germline V gives CDR1 SGHNT, CDR2 YENEEA.